The clone carrying this TCR beta chain has just one count. Its antigen remains unidentified. The germline CDR1 and CDR2 sequences are LGHDT and YNNKEL (reference sequence). The CDR3 consists of 16 residues. Trimming cost V 4 bases and J 7 bases; bases outside gene matches: 10. This entry is derived from a study of human T cells and chemical hapten exposure. Study overall: Per-sample TCR yield variability stemmed mainly from small pooled library volume differences. Study-wide points: There was no change with DPC sensitization in TCRs above 1 in 1000 frequency.

The library put unique molecular identifiers onto individual cDNA molecules. TCRdb ran MiXCR on the reads and lists one entry per CDR3 protein. The sample records 470 or so distinct CDR3 sequences, approximately 79% being singletons. It was from unfractionated whole blood that total RNA was extracted. The sequenced sample was whole blood. This TCR was recovered from a human donor with alopecia, or a healthy volunteer (not recorded which). Some clones in this sample may be carry-over from other donors' samples. This table probably holds off-target reads from a library built for another chain. This chain joins TRBV3-1 and TRBJ1-6, with 7 bases matching TRBD1. CDR3 nucleotide sequence: TGTGCCAGCAGCCCCGACGTGGGGACAGCCAATTCACCCCTCCACTTT. Its translation: CASSPDVGTANSPLHF.